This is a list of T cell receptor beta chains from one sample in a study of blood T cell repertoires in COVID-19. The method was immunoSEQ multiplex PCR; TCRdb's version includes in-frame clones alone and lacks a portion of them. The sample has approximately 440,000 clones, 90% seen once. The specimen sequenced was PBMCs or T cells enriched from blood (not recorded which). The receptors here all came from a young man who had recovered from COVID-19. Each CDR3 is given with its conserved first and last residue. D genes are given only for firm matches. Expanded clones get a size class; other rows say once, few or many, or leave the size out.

TGTGCCAGTAGTATTCGGGAGGGCTACGAGCAGTACTTC | CASSIREGYEQYF | TRBD2 | once | TRBV19 | 13 | TRBJ2-7
TGTGCCAGCAGCCCCGACAGGTTTGGCTACACCTTC | CASSPDRFGYTF | NA | few | TRBV9 | 12 | TRBJ1-2
TGCAGCGTTGCATTGTGGGAGAAGGATGGCTACACCTTC | CSVALWEKDGYTF | NA | once | TRBV29-1 | 13 | TRBJ1-2
TGCGCCAGCAGCCAAGAAACCAGCGGGTTGTACGAGCAGTACTTC | CASSQETSGLYEQYF | NA | NA | TRBV4-1 | 15 | TRBJ2-7
TGTGCCAGCAGTTTTTTCGTTGTCACCGGGGAGCTGTTTTTT | CASSFFVVTGELFF | NA | NA | TRBV28 | 14 | TRBJ2-2
TGTGCCAGTAGTGGGGACAGTAATCAGCCCCAGCATTTT | CASSGDSNQPQHF | TRBD1 | NA | TRBV19 | 13 | TRBJ1-5
TGTGCCAGCAGCTTAGCCGGTGGAGGAGGGCCATCGAACACTGAAGCTTTCTTT | CASSLAGGGGPSNTEAFF | NA | NA | TRBV7-2 | 18 | TRBJ1-1
TGTGCCAGCAGTTACCGGAGCTCCTATAATTCACCCCTCCACTTT | CASSYRSSYNSPLHF | NA | NA | TRBV6-5 | 15 | TRBJ1-6
TGTGCCAGCAGTCTCGACAGGGATACTGAAGCTTTCTTT | CASSLDRDTEAFF | TRBD1 | NA | TRBV7-3 | 13 | TRBJ1-1
TGTGCCAGCAATCAAAGGGGGAAGGACAATGAGCAGTTCTTC | CASNQRGKDNEQFF | NA | NA | TRBV28 | 14 | TRBJ2-1
TGTGCCAGCAGCCCGCGCCTTGTCTCACGCTATGGCTACACCTTC | CASSPRLVSRYGYTF | NA | NA | TRBV3-1/TRBV3-2 | 15 | TRBJ1-2
TGTGCCAGCAGTCCCGGACAGGGTGGGGAGCAGTTCTTC | CASSPGQGGEQFF | TRBD1 | NA | TRBV12-3/TRBV12-4 | 13 | TRBJ2-1
TGTGCCAGTAGTACACTTCCGGATACTACAGGCTACACCTTC | CASSTLPDTTGYTF | NA | NA | TRBV19 | 14 | TRBJ1-2
TGTGCCATCAGAGAAGGACAGGGGATAGGTTCACCCCTCCACTTT | CAIREGQGIGSPLHF | TRBD1 | NA | TRBV10-3 | 15 | TRBJ1-6
TGTGCCAGCAGCCAAGGGACAGCCGGTGAGCAGTTCTTC | CASSQGTAGEQFF | TRBD1 | NA | TRBV12-3/TRBV12-4 | 13 | TRBJ2-1
TGTGCCAGCAGTTACTCGGGACTAGCGGATTTCAATGAGCAGTTCTTC | CASSYSGLADFNEQFF | TRBD2 | NA | TRBV6-5 | 16 | TRBJ2-1
TGCGCCAGCAGCCATCCTAGCGGGGGTTACAATGAGCAGTTCTTC | CASSHPSGGYNEQFF | TRBD2 | NA | TRBV5-1 | 15 | TRBJ2-1
TGTGCCAGCAGTTTCCTGGACATCCCCTTCTATGGCTACACCTTC | CASSFLDIPFYGYTF | NA | NA | TRBV27 | 15 | TRBJ1-2
TGTGCCAGCAGCTTCGGTGCAGGCCGCTACGAGCAGTACTTC | CASSFGAGRYEQYF | NA | NA | TRBV5-5 | 14 | TRBJ2-7
TGTGCCAGCAGCCAAGTTGGAGGGGCGCGGGGCAATCAGCCCCAGCATTTT | CASSQVGGARGNQPQHF | NA | NA | TRBV4-2 | 17 | TRBJ1-5
TGTGCCAGCAGTGAAGACTTCCCAAACTACGAGCAGTACTTC | CASSEDFPNYEQYF | NA | NA | TRBV25-1 | 14 | TRBJ2-7
TGTGCTAGTGGTTTGGCGGGACTAGCGGGGGAGCAGTACTTC | CASGLAGLAGEQYF | TRBD2 | NA | TRBV12-5 | 14 | TRBJ2-7
TGTGCCAGCAGTTTTGTAGTGGCTGAAGCTTTCTTT | CASSFVVAEAFF | NA | NA | TRBV12-3/TRBV12-4 | 12 | TRBJ1-1
TGTGCCACCTGGAATGGGGAGTCCTATGAAAAACTGTTTTTT | CATWNGESYEKLFF | NA | once | TRBV10-3 | 14 | TRBJ1-4
TGTGCCAGCAGTTTAACGGGACAGGGTGCGCGTGGCTACACCTTC | CASSLTGQGARGYTF | TRBD1 | NA | TRBV27 | 15 | TRBJ1-2
TGTGCCAGTAGGCGGAACACTGAAGCTTTCTTT | CASRRNTEAFF | NA | NA | TRBV19 | 11 | TRBJ1-1
TGCGCCAGCAGCCAAGATAGGGGACTAGCGGAAACCTACGAGCAGTACTTC | CASSQDRGLAETYEQYF | TRBD2 | NA | TRBV4-1 | 17 | TRBJ2-7
TGTGCCACCAGCAGAGACAAGACTAGCGGAAACAATGAGCAGTTCTTC | CATSRDKTSGNNEQFF | TRBD2 | NA | TRBV15 | 16 | TRBJ2-1
TGTGCCAGCTCACCACCAGGGAGTCCTCCCTACGAGCAGTACTTC | CASSPPGSPPYEQYF | NA | NA | TRBV18 | 15 | TRBJ2-7
TGCAGTGCTGACCCCCCGGGGGGCTACACCTTC | CSADPPGGYTF | NA | NA | TRBV20-1 | 11 | TRBJ1-2
TGTGCCAGCAGTAGGACAGCCCGCACAGATACGCAGTATTTT | CASSRTARTDTQYF | NA | NA | TRBV2 | 14 | TRBJ2-3
TGTGCCAGCAGCTTCGAGGTCTCAAGCTACACCTTC | CASSFEVSSYTF | NA | NA | TRBV11-2 | 12 | TRBJ1-2
TGCGCCAGCAGCCAACCTACTCTGACAGGGCAAGCTAACTATGGCTACACCTTC | CASSQPTLTGQANYGYTF | TRBD1 | NA | TRBV4-1 | 18 | TRBJ1-2
TGTGCCACCACGAGTGCAGGGGGCGGTAATTCACCCCTCCACTTT | CATTSAGGGNSPLHF | TRBD1 | NA | TRBV27 | 15 | TRBJ1-6
TGCACCAGCAGCCTAATCGGGACAGGGGGATTGTACGGCTACACCTTC | CTSSLIGTGGLYGYTF | NA | NA | TRBV1 | 16 | TRBJ1-2
TGTGCCAGCTCACCCTACAGGGAAATGAATCAGCCCCAGCATTTT | CASSPYREMNQPQHF | NA | NA | TRBV18 | 15 | TRBJ1-5
TGTGCCAGCAGTGTACACCGGGACAGGGGTTCACCCCTCCACTTT | CASSVHRDRGSPLHF | TRBD1 | few | TRBV27 | 15 | TRBJ1-6
TGTGCCAGCACAGGGACAGTTACTAGCGGAGCAGCCTACGAGCAGTACTTC | CASTGTVTSGAAYEQYF | NA | NA | TRBV7-2 | 17 | TRBJ2-7
TGCGCCAGCAGCCAGGTAAGACCAGGGGGCTTCGACACTGAAGCTTTCTTT | CASSQVRPGGFDTEAFF | TRBD1 | NA | TRBV4-1 | 17 | TRBJ1-1
TGTGCCACCGAGAAGGGTGGACAGGAGTTCTTC | CATEKGGQEFF | TRBD1 | NA | TRBV28 | 11 | TRBJ2-1
TGTGCCAGCTCACCTCGGGACAGGGGTTTAGAGCAGTACTTC | CASSPRDRGLEQYF | TRBD1 | NA | TRBV18 | 14 | TRBJ2-7
TGTGCCAGCAGTCCGATGACAGAGAACAACTATGGCTACACCTTC | CASSPMTENNYGYTF | NA | NA | TRBV28 | 15 | TRBJ1-2